This TCR beta chain is from a study of blood T cell repertoires in COVID-19. Study summary: Some COVID-19 samples were acute and others convalescent; all came from the United States, Italy and Spain.

Patients from Seattle were sampled longitudinally, starting during active infection. Libraries were prepared by immunoSEQ multiplex PCR; TCRdb keeps only in-frame clonotypes and omits some of them. The table has roughly 330,000 clones, approximately 90% seen once. V lost 3 bases to trimming and J lost 1 base, with 16 bases between them. The germline CDR1 and CDR2 sequences are KGHDR and SFDVKD. This CDR3 is built from 17 residues. The sequenced sample consisted of peripheral blood. J is TRBJ2-3 and V is TRBV24-1; tentatively, D is TRBD2 (6 bases). The source of this sequence is a young man with COVID-19, enrolled during active disease. The CDR3 DNA follows: TGTGCCACCAGTGATCCAAATGACGGGGGTCGCACAGATACGCAGTATTTT. Translating it yields CATSDPNDGGRTDTQYF.